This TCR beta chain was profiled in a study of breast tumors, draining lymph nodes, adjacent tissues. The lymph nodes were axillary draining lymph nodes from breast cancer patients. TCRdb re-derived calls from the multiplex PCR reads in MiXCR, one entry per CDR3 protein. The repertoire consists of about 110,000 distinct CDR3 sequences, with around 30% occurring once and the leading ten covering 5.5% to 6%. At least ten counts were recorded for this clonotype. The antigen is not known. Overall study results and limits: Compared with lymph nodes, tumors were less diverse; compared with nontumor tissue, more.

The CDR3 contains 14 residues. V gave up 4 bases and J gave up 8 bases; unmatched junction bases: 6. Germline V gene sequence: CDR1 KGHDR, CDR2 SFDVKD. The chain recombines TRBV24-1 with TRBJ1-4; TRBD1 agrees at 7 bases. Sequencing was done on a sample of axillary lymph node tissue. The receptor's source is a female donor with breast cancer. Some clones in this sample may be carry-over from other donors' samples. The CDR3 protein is CATSEVQGDEKLFF. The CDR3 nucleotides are TGTGCCACCAGTGAGGTCCAGGGGGACGAAAAACTGTTTTTT.